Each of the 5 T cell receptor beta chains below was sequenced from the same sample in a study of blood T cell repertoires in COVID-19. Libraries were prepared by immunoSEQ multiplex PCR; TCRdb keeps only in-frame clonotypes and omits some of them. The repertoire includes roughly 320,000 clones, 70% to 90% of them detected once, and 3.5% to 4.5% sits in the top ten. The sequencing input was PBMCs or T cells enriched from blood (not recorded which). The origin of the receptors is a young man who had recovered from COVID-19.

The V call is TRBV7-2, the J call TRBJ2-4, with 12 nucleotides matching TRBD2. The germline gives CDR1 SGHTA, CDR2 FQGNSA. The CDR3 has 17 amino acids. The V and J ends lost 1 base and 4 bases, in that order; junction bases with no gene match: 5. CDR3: CASSLGLAGGWKNIQYF. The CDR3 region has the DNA TGTGCCAGCAGCTTAGGCCTAGCGGGGGGGTGGAAAAACATTCAGTACTTC.

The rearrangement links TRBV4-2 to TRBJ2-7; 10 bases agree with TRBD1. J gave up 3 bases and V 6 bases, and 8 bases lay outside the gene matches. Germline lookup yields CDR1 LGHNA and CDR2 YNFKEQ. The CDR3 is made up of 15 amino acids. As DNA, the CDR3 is TGTGCCAGCAGGGGGGACAGGGGAAAGGGCTACGAGCAGTACTTC. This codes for CASRGDRGKGYEQYF.

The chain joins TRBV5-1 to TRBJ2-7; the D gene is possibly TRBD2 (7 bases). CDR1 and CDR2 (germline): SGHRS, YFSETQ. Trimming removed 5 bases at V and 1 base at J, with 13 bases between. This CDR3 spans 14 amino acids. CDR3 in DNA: TGCGCCAGCAGGGGGGCGGGAGTATCCTACGAGCAGTACTTC. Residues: CASRGAGVSYEQYF.

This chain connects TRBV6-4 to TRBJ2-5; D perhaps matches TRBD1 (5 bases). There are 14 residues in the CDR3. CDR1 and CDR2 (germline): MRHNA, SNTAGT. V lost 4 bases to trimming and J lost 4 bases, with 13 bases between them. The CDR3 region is CASSGKGRGETQYF. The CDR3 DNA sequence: TGTGCCAGCAGTGGCAAGGGGCGAGGAGAGACCCAGTACTTC.

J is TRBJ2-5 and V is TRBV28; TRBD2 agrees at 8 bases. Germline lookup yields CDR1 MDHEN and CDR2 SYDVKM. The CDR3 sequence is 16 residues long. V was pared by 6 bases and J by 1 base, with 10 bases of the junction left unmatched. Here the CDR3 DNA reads TGTGCCAGCAGCCCCCTTGGGAGCGGGGGCCAAGAGACCCAGTACTTC. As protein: CASSPLGSGGQETQYF.